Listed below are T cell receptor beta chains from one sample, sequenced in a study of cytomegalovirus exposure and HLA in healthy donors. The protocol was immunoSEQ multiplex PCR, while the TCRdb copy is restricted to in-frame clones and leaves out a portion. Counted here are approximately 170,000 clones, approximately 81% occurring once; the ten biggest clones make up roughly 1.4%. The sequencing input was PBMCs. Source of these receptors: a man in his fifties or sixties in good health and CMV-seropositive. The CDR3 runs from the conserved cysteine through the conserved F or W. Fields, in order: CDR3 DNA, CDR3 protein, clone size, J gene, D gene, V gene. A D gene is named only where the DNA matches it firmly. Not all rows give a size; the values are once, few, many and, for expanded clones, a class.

CDR3 DNA: TGTGCCAGCGGCTACTCCTCTGGAAACACCATATATTTT
CDR3 protein: CASGYSSGNTIYF
clone size: .
J gene: TRBJ1-3
D gene: .
V gene: TRBV7-2

CDR3 DNA: TGTGCCAGTAGTATACTCGCGTCGACTCGTCAGCCCCAGCATTTT
CDR3 protein: CASSILASTRQPQHF
clone size: .
J gene: TRBJ1-5
D gene: .
V gene: TRBV19

CDR3 DNA: TGTGCCAGCTCTGGGCAGGGATCGTACCAAGAGACCCAGTACTTC
CDR3 protein: CASSGQGSYQETQYF
clone size: .
J gene: TRBJ2-5
D gene: .
V gene: TRBV2

CDR3 DNA: TGTGCCAGAAGCTTTTTCGAGGGGACGGGAAGACAGGGGCTCAACGAGCAGTACTTC
CDR3 protein: CARSFFEGTGRQGLNEQYF
clone size: .
J gene: TRBJ2-7
D gene: .
V gene: TRBV7-5

CDR3 DNA: TGCAGCGTGAGGATGGACTATGGCTACACCTTC
CDR3 protein: CSVRMDYGYTF
clone size: .
J gene: TRBJ1-2
D gene: .
V gene: TRBV29-1

CDR3 DNA: TGTGCCAGCTCACAACAGAGCCTGAACACTGAAGCTTTCTTT
CDR3 protein: CASSQQSLNTEAFF
clone size: .
J gene: TRBJ1-1
D gene: .
V gene: TRBV18

CDR3 DNA: TGTGCCAGCCACGGACAGGGGGCTGCCTTCAACGTCCTGACTTTC
CDR3 protein: CASHGQGAAFNVLTF
clone size: .
J gene: TRBJ2-6
D gene: TRBD1
V gene: TRBV28

CDR3 DNA: TGTGCCAGCAGTGAAGGAGGGGGGGCCAGGCCCACGACCCAGTACTTC
CDR3 protein: CASSEGGGARPTTQYF
clone size: .
J gene: TRBJ2-5
D gene: .
V gene: TRBV2

CDR3 DNA: TGTGCCAGCCGGACCCACAGGGGTGCCAATCAGCCCCAGCATTTT
CDR3 protein: CASRTHRGANQPQHF
clone size: few
J gene: TRBJ1-5
D gene: TRBD1
V gene: TRBV28

CDR3 DNA: TGCGCCAGCAGCCAATTAGCATATTCCGGGACAGGGGTCTACTTC
CDR3 protein: CASSQLAYSGTGVYF
clone size: .
J gene: TRBJ2-4
D gene: TRBD1
V gene: TRBV4-1

CDR3 DNA: TGTGCCAGCGCCGGGGGGCCCACTGAAGCTTTCTTT
CDR3 protein: CASAGGPTEAFF
clone size: .
J gene: TRBJ1-1
D gene: .
V gene: TRBV27

CDR3 DNA: TGTGCCAGCAGCCAGAGGGGACAACAGTATGGCTACACCTTC
CDR3 protein: CASSQRGQQYGYTF
clone size: .
J gene: TRBJ1-2
D gene: .
V gene: TRBV6-5